The 19 T cell receptor beta chains in this list originate from one sample, sequenced in a study of blood T cell repertoires in COVID-19. Only in-frame clones appear in the TCRdb table, and some are missing; sequencing was by immunoSEQ multiplex PCR. The sample contains some 700,000 clones, 85% to 90% of which appear only once. The sample taken for sequencing was peripheral blood. All receptors come from a woman between 18 and 29 years old with acute or convalescent COVID-19.

This chain uses TRBV19 with TRBJ2-2; D is undetermined. The CDR3 contains 13 residues. Per the germline V gene, CDR1 is LNHDA and CDR2 is SQIVND (reference sequence). V lost 3 bases, J lost 1 base, and 3 bases lay in between. Here the CDR3 reads CASSIQNTGELFF. CDR3 bases: TGTGCCAGTAGTATTCAGAACACCGGGGAGCTGTTTTTT.

CDR3 loop: CASSPSLADRGLVEQFF. The CDR3 bases are TGTGCCAGCTCACCAAGTCTTGCGGACAGGGGTCTGGTTGAGCAGTTCTTC. This chain uses TRBV18 with TRBJ2-1; 9 bases align to TRBD1. The junction had 14 bases not matched to a gene; V was cut back by 2 bases and J by 9 bases. CDR1 is KGHSH, CDR2 LQKENI, per germline. This CDR3 spans 17 amino acids.

The rearrangement uses TRBV9 and TRBJ2-2; maybe TRBD1 (6 bases). Germline V gene data show CDR1 as SGDLS and CDR2 as YYNGEE. The length of the CDR3 is 18 residues. V lost 0 bases, J lost 7 bases, and 22 bases lay in between. The CDR3, as DNA: TGTGCCAGCAGCGTAGCTGAGGGACATTTAACCGGCCTCGGGGAGCTGTTTTTT. Its translation: CASSVAEGHLTGLGELFF. Full variable domain (rest looked up from reference TRBV9 and TRBJ2-2): DSGVTQTPKHLITATGQRVTLRCSPRSGDLSVYWYQQSLDQGLQFLIQYYNGEERAKGNILERFSAQQFPDLHSELNLSSLELGDSALYFCASSVAEGHLTGLGELFFGEGSRLTVL.

The CDR3 DNA follows: TGTGCCAGCAGCTTAATTAAACTAGCGTCCACCGGGGAGCTGTTTTTT. It specifies CASSLIKLASTGELFF. This sequence joins TRBV7-8 and TRBJ2-2; TRBD2 matches at 7 bases. The CDR3 has 16 amino acids. CDR1 SGHVS and CDR2 FQNEAQ come from the germline V gene. The J segment lost 4 bases and the V segment lost 2 bases, leaving 7 bases of the junction unmatched.

The chain recombines TRBV5-5 with TRBJ2-6; TRBD1 matches 9 bases. The CDR3 consists of 17 residues. The junction had 7 bases not matched to a gene; V was cut back by 4 bases and J by 2 bases. CDR1 and CDR2 from the germline V gene are SGHKS and YYEKEE (reference sequence). The CDR3 loop is CASSEDRGFTGANVLTF. As DNA, the CDR3 is TGTGCCAGCAGCGAGGACAGGGGCTTTACTGGGGCCAACGTCCTGACTTTC.

This chain links TRBV6-5 with TRBJ1-2; D gene ambiguous. V lost 5 bases and J 4 bases, leaving 14 bases between the germline ends. Germline CDR1 and CDR2: MNHEY and SVGAGI. The CDR3 is made up of 14 amino acids. The CDR3 sequence: CASSPNFGLYGYTF. CDR3 bases: TGTGCCAGCAGTCCGAATTTTGGACTCTATGGCTACACCTTC.

A word on this clone: At one boundary the junction diverges from the germline segment, which might be a read error. This rearrangement joins TRBV28 to TRBJ1-6; no clear D. Germline V lookup: CDR1 MDHEN, CDR2 SYDVKM. This CDR3 contains 11 residues. CDR3 in DNA: TGTGCCAGCAGTTTACTAAGCGTTTTTTACTTT. Its translation is CASSLLSVFYF.

V usage is TRBV7-6 and J usage is TRBJ1-1; maybe TRBD1 (5 bases). Germline V CDR1 and CDR2: SGHVS, FNYEAQ. Trimming cost V 4 bases and J 1 base, with 10 bases left between them. The CDR3 is 14 residues long. In DNA form, the CDR3 reads TGTGCCAGCAGCTCGGACACCCGGAACACTGAAGCTTTCTTT. Translation: CASSSDTRNTEAFF.

The chain couples TRBV6-2 or TRBV6-3 to TRBJ2-1; TRBD1 agrees at 7 bases. V was clipped by 5 bases and J by 5 bases; unmatched bases: 6. The CDR3 has 14 residues. Germline V gene sequence: CDR1 MNHEY, CDR2 SVGEGT. The CDR3 DNA follows: TGTGCCAGCAGTAGACAGGGTGAACACAATGAGCAGTTCTTC. This translates into CASSRQGEHNEQFF.

The chain carries TRBV13 and TRBJ2-5, with 12 bases aligning to TRBD1. Germline CDR1 reads PRHDT; CDR2 reads FYEKMQ (reference sequence). V lost 5 bases and J lost 4; bases outside the gene matches: 5. This CDR3 is built from 15 residues. CDR3 nucleotide sequence: TGTGCCAGCAGCGGGGACAGGGGGCTTAGAGAGACCCAGTACTTC. Translated, it gives CASSGDRGLRETQYF.

The chain links TRBV10-1 to TRBJ1-1, with 7 bases aligning to TRBD1. The ends lost 2 bases at V and 4 bases at J; junction bases unmatched: 4. The CDR3 extends over 14 amino acids. Germline values: CDR1 WNHNN, CDR2 SYGVQD (reference sequence). CDR3: CASSETGVGTEAFF. CDR3 nucleotide sequence: TGCGCCAGCAGTGAGACAGGGGTAGGCACTGAAGCTTTCTTT.

V is TRBV4-2 and J is TRBJ2-5, with 11 bases matching TRBD2. Germline CDR1 LGHNA, CDR2 YNFKEQ. V was clipped by 1 base and J by 3 bases; unmatched bases: 10. This CDR3 is built from 18 residues. In DNA, the CDR3 is TGTGCCAGCAGCCAAGTCGATAGCGGGGGGGGTGGGGAAGAGACCCAGTACTTC. It codes for CASSQVDSGGGGEETQYF.

This chain links TRBV7-9 with TRBJ2-3; 10 bases are shared with TRBD2. The CDR3 runs 18 residues. V was pared by 2 bases and J by 4 bases, with 12 bases of the junction left unmatched. Germline lookup yields CDR1 SEHNR and CDR2 FQNEAQ (reference sequence). The CDR3 DNA sequence: TGTGCCAGCAGCTTAAGTTGGGACAGCGGGGGGGCCCCAGATACGCAGTATTTT. Its protein is CASSLSWDSGGAPDTQYF.

The rearrangement uses TRBV5-1 and TRBJ2-7; TRBD1 matches at 8 bases. The CDR3 consists of 14 residues. Per germline, CDR1 SGHRS and CDR2 YFSETQ. The V and J ends lost 4 bases and 2 bases, in that order; junction bases with no gene match: 5. The CDR3 protein is CASSPGQATYEQYF. The CDR3 DNA follows: TGCGCCAGCAGCCCGGGACAGGCGACCTACGAGCAGTACTTC.

This chain links TRBV6-5 with TRBJ2-7, with 8 nucleotides matching TRBD1. The CDR3 spans 15 residues. The germline gives CDR1 MNHEY, CDR2 SVGAGI. V lost 2 bases, J lost 4 bases, and 7 bases stayed unmatched. CDR3: CASSYPQGARYEQYF. CDR3 DNA sequence: TGTGCCAGCAGTTACCCTCAGGGGGCGAGGTACGAGCAGTACTTC.

The chain joins TRBV12-5 to TRBJ1-2, with unresolved D. The CDR3 covers 11 residues. CDR1 and CDR2 from the germline V gene are LGHNT and FRNRAP. CDR3 nucleotide sequence: TGTGCATGGCGGGGATTCTATGGCTACACCTTC. Its translation: CAWRGFYGYTF.

The chain links TRBV25-1 to TRBJ2-7; the match to TRBD1 covers 8 bases. Germline V gene data show CDR1 as MGHDK and CDR2 as SYGVNS. The V and J ends lost 1 base and 0 bases, in that order; junction bases with no gene match: 5. This CDR3 spans 16 amino acids. The CDR3 sequence: CASSEWSGQDSYEQYF. DNA for the CDR3: TGTGCCAGCAGTGAATGGTCGGGACAGGACTCCTACGAGCAGTACTTC.

The chain has TRBV14 and TRBJ1-2; a possible D gene is TRBD1 (5 bases). CDR1 and CDR2 from the germline V gene are SGHDN and FVKESK. The CDR3 runs to 15 residues. Trimming took off 4 bases at V and 8 bases at J, with 20 bases between the two ends. The chain's CDR3 is CASSRPPVWGEGYTF. The CDR3 DNA reads TGTGCCAGCAGCCGGCCCCCCGTGTGGGGCGAGGGCTACACCTTC.

This clone occurred once. The V gene is TRBV7-2, the J gene TRBJ1-5; D unclear. The CDR3 covers 15 residues. Germline V CDR1 and CDR2: SGHTA, FQGNSA. The V end was cut by 0 bases, the J end by 4 bases, with 10 bases between. The CDR3 is CASSLAGRVNQPQHF. Here the CDR3 DNA reads TGTGCCAGCAGCTTAGCCGGGCGGGTTAATCAGCCCCAGCATTTT.